The next 20 T cell receptor beta chains were all read from a single sample in a study of T cell repertoires in cytomegalovirus infection. MiXCR, run by TCRdb on the reads, gives a single entry per CDR3 protein. Of hundreds of thousands of distinct CDR3 sequences in the sample, 20% to 25% were seen once. The sequencing sample was made of CD8+ T cells from PBMCs. The receptors were sampled from a human donor in good health (CMV status not recorded). Some clones in this sample may be carry-over from other donors' samples.

This clonotype has a count of ten or more. V gene TRBV6-1 combines with J gene TRBJ2-1; 8 bases are a match to TRBD1. With V trimmed by 1 base and J by 9 bases, 2 bases remained unmatched. The germline V gene has CDR1 MNHNS and CDR2 SASEGT. This CDR3 is 13 amino acids long. The CDR3 DNA sequence: TGTGCCAGCAGTGAAGGGGGGACAGGTGAGCAGTTCTTC. As protein: CASSEGGTGEQFF.

V gene TRBV7-3 combines with J gene TRBJ2-1; 12 nucleotides align to TRBD2. The V gene's germline CDR1 is SGHTA and CDR2 FQGTGA. CDR3 size: 17 residues. Germline trimming cut 5 bases from V and 10 bases from J; bases unmatched to any gene: 15. The CDR3 loop is CASSATGLAGSPREQFF. For the CDR3, the DNA is TGTGCCAGCAGCGCTACGGGACTAGCGGGTTCCCCAAGGGAGCAGTTCTTC.

This clonotype came up many times. The rearrangement joins TRBV7-2 to TRBJ2-1; D is unresolved. This CDR3 contains 12 residues. The V end was cut by 1 base, the J end by 10 bases, with 8 bases between. Germline lookup yields CDR1 SGHTA and CDR2 FQGNSA. CDR3 in amino acids: CASSLGDWEQFF. The DNA of the CDR3 is TGTGCCAGCAGCTTAGGGGATTGGGAGCAGTTCTTC.

The sample holds a few counts of this clonotype. The J gene is TRBJ2-1, the V gene TRBV7-2, with 10 nucleotides matching TRBD2. CDR1 SGHTA and CDR2 FQGNSA come from the germline V gene. The CDR3 runs 15 residues. Trimming at V came to 5 bases and at J to 8 bases, leaving 9 bases not matched to a gene. The CDR3 loop is CASSVKRGGRDEQFF. The CDR3 DNA sequence: TGTGCCAGCAGCGTAAAGCGGGGGGGTAGGGATGAGCAGTTCTTC. Supplemented by reference TRBV7-2 and TRBJ2-1, the full variable domain reads GAGVSQSPSNKVTEKGKDVELRCDPISGHTALYWYRQSLGQGLEFLIYFQGNSAPDKSGLPSDRFSAERTGGSVSTLTIQRTQQEDSAVYLCASSVKRGGRDEQFFGPGTRLTVL.

V is TRBV28 and J is TRBJ1-5; TRBD1 aligns across 8 bases. The CDR3 sequence is 14 residues long. Trimming took 8 bases from V and 1 from J; bases not matched to a gene: 4. The germline gives CDR1 MDHEN, CDR2 SYDVKM. CDR3 residues: CASSQGVSNQPQHF. The CDR3, as DNA: TGTGCCAGCTCACAGGGGGTAAGCAATCAGCCCCAGCATTTT.

This chain links TRBV20-1 with TRBJ1-2; possible D gene TRBD1, 5 bases. V was pared by 5 bases and J by 7 bases, with 17 bases between. The CDR3 consists of 13 residues. CDR1 DFQATT and CDR2 SNEGSKA come from the germline V gene (reference sequence). The CDR3 here is CSALVRGVSGYTF. The CDR3 DNA reads TGCAGTGCTTTGGTTAGGGGAGTGAGTGGCTACACCTTC.

In regard to this clonotype: One base away lies a much larger clone, so this may be a sequencing read error. V usage is TRBV7-2 and J usage is TRBJ2-2; D gene ambiguous. This CDR3 is 13 amino acids long. Germline-derived CDR1 and CDR2 are SGHTA and FQGNSA. CDR3 amino acids: CANSAIPTGELFF. For the CDR3, the DNA is TGTGCCAACAGCGCTATACCCACCGGGGAGCTGTTTTTT.

This clonotype was seen a handful of times. The rearrangement joins TRBV29-1 to TRBJ2-4; 9 bases match TRBD1. The trim removed 1 base at V and 0 bases at J, leaving 19 bases unmatched. The CDR3 has 21 residues. The germline V gene has CDR1 SQVTM and CDR2 ANQGSEA. The CDR3 DNA sequence: TGCAGCGTTGAAGCAACCCACCGGGACAGGGTCCAACCCGAAGCCAAAAACATTCAGTACTTC. It codes for CSVEATHRDRVQPEAKNIQYF.

This chain links TRBV3-1 with TRBJ2-1; D gene uncertain. The CDR3 has 15 amino acids. Trimming took off 5 bases at V and 5 bases at J, with 16 bases between the two ends. Germline V gene sequence: CDR1 LGHDT, CDR2 YNNKEL (reference sequence). CDR3 bases: TGTGCCAGCAGCTCCCAGATTACAAGGCACAATGAGCAGTTCTTC. It specifies CASSSQITRHNEQFF.

This clonotype was detected only a few times. This CDR3 is CAIKGTGETGELFF. The CDR3 coding sequence is TGTGCCATCAAGGGGACAGGGGAGACCGGGGAGCTGTTTTTT. The V call is TRBV10-3, the J call TRBJ2-2; 10 bases map to TRBD1. V lost 7 bases to trimming and J lost 5 bases; unmatched junction nucleotides: 4. There are 14 residues in the CDR3. Germline CDR1 and CDR2: ENHRY and SYGVKD.

This rearrangement joins TRBV27 to TRBJ2-2; 8 bases map to TRBD1. CDR3 size: 14 residues. Germline V gene lookup returns CDR1 MNHEY and CDR2 SMNVEV (reference sequence). V gave up 5 bases and J gave up 9 bases; unmatched junction bases: 8. The CDR3 sequence: CASSPPGQGRELFF. CDR3 nucleotides: TGTGCCAGCAGTCCCCCAGGACAGGGCCGGGAGCTGTTTTTT.

This clonotype was detected ten times or more. This chain's CDR3 is CASSSPGQGVYGYTF. In nucleotides, the CDR3 is TGTGCCAGCAGCTCTCCGGGACAGGGGGTCTATGGCTACACCTTC. The V and J genes are TRBV7-6 and TRBJ1-2, with 11 bases lining up with TRBD1. From germline, CDR1 is SGHVS and CDR2 FNYEAQ. The V segment lost 4 bases and the J segment 4 bases; nucleotides outside the gene matches: 5. The CDR3 consists of 15 residues. Full variable domain (remainder filled in from reference TRBV7-6 and TRBJ1-2): GAGVSQSPRYKVTKRGQDVALRCDPISGHVSLYWYRQALGQGPEFLTYFNYEAQQDKSGLPNDRFSAERPEGSISTLTIQRTEQRDSAMYRCASSSPGQGVYGYTFGSGTRLTVV.

This clonotype was counted between two and nine times. The chain links TRBV7-9 to TRBJ2-3, with 8 positions matching TRBD2. The CDR3 is 14 residues long. Germline-derived CDR1 and CDR2 are SEHNR and FQNEAQ (reference sequence). J gave up 5 bases and V 5 bases, and 6 bases lay outside the gene matches. The CDR3 DNA sequence: TGTGCCAGCAGCCCTTCAGCGGGGGTAGATACGCAGTATTTT. Translation gives CASSPSAGVDTQYF. Full variable domain (remainder filled in from reference TRBV7-9 and TRBJ2-3): DTGVSQNPRHKITKRGQNVTFRCDPISEHNRLYWYRQTLGQGPEFLTYFQNEAQLEKSRLLSDRFSAERPKGSFSTLEIQRTEQGDSAMYLCASSPSAGVDTQYFGPGTRLTVL.

This clonotype was seen at least ten times. The J gene is TRBJ1-1, the V gene TRBV7-2; D call uncertain. The CDR3 extends over 12 amino acids. Germline CDR1 reads SGHTA; CDR2 reads FQGNSA. V lost 6 bases and J 1 base, leaving 6 bases between the germline ends. The CDR3 here is CASSWTNTEAFF. The DNA of the CDR3 is TGTGCCAGCAGTTGGACGAACACTGAAGCTTTCTTT.

The chain joins TRBV20-1 to TRBJ2-7; perhaps TRBD2 as D (6 bases). The CDR3 sequence is 14 residues long. Trimming removed 8 bases at V and 3 bases at J, with 20 bases between. Germline assignment: CDR1 DFQATT and CDR2 SNEGSKA (reference sequence). The CDR3 nucleotides are TGCAGTCCGAGCAAAAGCCGGGGGAACTACGAGCAGTACTTC. Amino acid sequence: CSPSKSRGNYEQYF.

The table lists this clonotype with many counts. The chain is built from TRBV12-3 or TRBV12-4 and TRBJ1-3; weak D call: TRBD1 (5 bases). Trimming shortened V by 6 bases and J by 0 bases, and 9 bases separated the two germline ends. This CDR3 region has 14 residues. The CDR3 DNA reads TGTGCCAGCAGGTCCGGGGCCTCTGGAAACACCATATATTTT. It encodes CASRSGASGNTIYF.

In this sample, this clonotype turned up many times. The chain employs TRBV7-9 and TRBJ1-6; D remains unclear. Germline V gives CDR1 SEHNR, CDR2 FQNEAQ (reference sequence). Trimming took 11 bases from V and 17 from J, leaving 22 bases between them. This CDR3 spans 12 amino acids. The CDR3 region is CAVELLTKSFHF. Here the CDR3 DNA reads TGTGCCGTCGAACTATTGACAAAGTCATTCCACTTT.

V and J are TRBV7-6 and TRBJ2-1; 12 bases map to TRBD2. The germline CDR1 and CDR2 sequences are SGHVS and FNYEAQ. This CDR3 has 15 amino acids. Germline trimming cut 5 bases from V and 10 bases from J; bases unmatched to any gene: 9. The CDR3 spells CASSLWTSGVDEQFF. In DNA form, the CDR3 reads TGTGCCAGCAGCCTGTGGACTAGCGGGGTAGACGAGCAGTTCTTC.

This clonotype showed up many times. This chain connects TRBV6-1 to TRBJ2-7; 7 nucleotides line up with TRBD1. Germline CDR1 reads MNHNS; CDR2 reads SASEGT. V was pared by 5 bases and J by 6 bases, with 7 bases of the junction left unmatched. This CDR3 has 13 residues. The CDR3 protein is CASSPYRGGEQYV. The CDR3 DNA is TGTGCCAGCAGTCCCTACAGGGGCGGCGAGCAGTACGTC.

The DNA of the CDR3 is TGTGCCAGCAGTTTAAGAGTTGGGGTTTACAATGAGCAGTTCTTC. It is translated as CASSLRVGVYNEQFF. V usage is TRBV28 and J usage is TRBJ2-1, with no clear D. This CDR3 has 15 amino acids. Per germline, CDR1 MDHEN and CDR2 SYDVKM. Trimming removed 2 bases at V and 4 bases at J, with 12 bases between.